Below are 14 T cell receptor beta chains sequenced from a single sample in a study of vaccination and CD4 T cells after COVID-19 (dated by TCRdb to about 2022). To prepare the library, PCR was applied. Sequenced on an Illumina iSeq 100. DNA from cultured CD4+ T cells underwent TCR sequencing with the Oncomine TCR Beta short-read assay at the Johns Hopkins FTIC core. TCRdb trimmed the raw reads at Q25, called clones with MiXCR and kept productive beta chains. A single entry per CDR3 protein holds the most common genes and DNA from its merged rows. The sample includes approximately 15,000 distinct CDR3 sequences, with around 48% observed a single time. The top ten clonotypes cover approximately 13% of the sample. The meaning of the sample's time point label: late sampling 161 to 241 days after vaccination in three convalescent patients. Taken with the paper, the label for treatment or condition translates to: approximately 9-day PBMC culture with coronavirus spike peptide pools or control peptides (ViraFEST assay).

Antigens of these TCRs are unknown. The sample was CD4+ T cells from blood, cultured in vitro, taken about 7 months after SARS-CoV-2 vaccination. All receptors derive from a human donor who had recovered from COVID-19.

There are a few counts of this clonotype. The chain recombines TRBV24-1 with TRBJ2-3; 10 bases map to TRBD2. The CDR3 runs to 16 residues. V lost 3 bases to trimming and J lost 4 bases; unmatched junction nucleotides: 6. Germline assignment: CDR1 KGHDR and CDR2 SFDVKD. CDR3: CATSDPSGSRADTQYF. CDR3 nucleotide sequence: TGTGCCACCAGTGATCCTAGCGGGAGTAGGGCAGATACGCAGTATTTT.

V is TRBV20-1 and J is TRBJ1-5; no definite D call. The CDR3 loop spans 12 amino acids. The V gene lost 8 bases and the J gene lost 4 bases, with 12 bases spanning the gap. Germline V CDR1 and CDR2: DFQATT, SNEGSKA (reference sequence). CDR3 region: CSSQFQNQPQHF. The CDR3 nucleotides read TGCAGTTCCCAGTTCCAGAATCAGCCCCAGCATTTT.

Only one count was recorded for this clonotype. The CDR3 nucleotides read TGTGCCAGCAGCTCGGGTGCTGGAAACACCATATATTTT. Translation gives CASSSGAGNTIYF. V and J are TRBV7-3 and TRBJ1-3; D is unresolved. Germline CDR1 reads SGHTA; CDR2 reads FQGTGA. Trimming cost V 4 bases and J 2 bases, with 6 bases left between them. The CDR3 is made up of 13 amino acids.

The chain combines TRBV27 with TRBJ2-2; TRBD2 matches at 7 bases. The CDR3 length is 14 residues. The J segment lost 1 base and the V segment lost 9 bases, leaving 5 bases of the junction unmatched. In germline, CDR1 is MNHEY, CDR2 SMNVEV (reference sequence). CDR3 nucleotide sequence: TGTGCCAGTAAGCGGGGTAGGAACACCGGGGAGCTGTTTTTT. It is translated as CASKRGRNTGELFF.

This clonotype was detected once. The chain employs TRBV6-2 or TRBV6-3 and TRBJ2-7; no definite D call. Germline V gene lookup returns CDR1 MNHEY and CDR2 SVGEGT. The CDR3 extends over 11 amino acids. V was trimmed by 3 bases and J by 6 bases, leaving 6 bases between them. The CDR3 coding sequence is TGTGCCAGCAGTTATGCAAGCGAGCAGTACTTC. It yields the protein CASSYASEQYF.

This clonotype was found once. Its ends do not fully match the called genes, so a read error is possible. This rearrangement joins TRBV7-9 to TRBJ2-7, with D perhaps TRBD2 (6 bases). Germline V gene sequence: CDR1 SEHNR, CDR2 FQNEAQ (reference sequence). There are 15 residues in the CDR3. As DNA, the CDR3 is TGCGCCAGCAGCAGCGACCGGGAGTCCTCCTACGAGCAGTACTTC. It yields the protein CASSSDRESSYEQYF.

The CDR3 protein is CASSPGGPTTDTQYF. In DNA form, the CDR3 reads TGCGCCAGCAGCCCTGGGGGTCCCACGACGGATACGCAGTATTTT. The rearrangement uses TRBV5-1 and TRBJ2-3, with D perhaps being TRBD1 or TRBD2 (5 bases each). Per the germline V gene, CDR1 is SGHRS and CDR2 is YFSETQ. V lost 4 bases, J lost 6 bases, and 18 bases lay in between. The CDR3 is 15 residues long.

The chain is built from TRBV5-1 and TRBJ2-3; D possibly matches TRBD1 or TRBD2 (5 bases each). The CDR3 sequence is 13 residues long. V lost 4 bases and J lost 6, with 12 bases in between. Germline V lookup: CDR1 SGHRS, CDR2 YFSETQ. CDR3 sequence reads: CASSRDLVDTQYF. Written as DNA, the CDR3 is TGCGCCAGCAGCCGGGACCTGGTGGATACGCAGTATTTT.

The rearrangement links TRBV27 to TRBJ1-1; D uncertain. The CDR3 is made up of 14 amino acids. V was clipped by 5 bases and J by 1 base, with 11 bases between them. Germline CDR1 MNHEY, CDR2 SMNVEV (reference sequence). This chain's CDR3 is CASSPYAENTEAFF. The CDR3 coding sequence is TGTGCCAGCAGTCCATACGCTGAGAACACTGAAGCTTTCTTT.

Within the sample, this clonotype is medium-sized (0.01 to 0.1%). The chain is built from TRBV7-9 and TRBJ1-6; 8 nucleotides align to TRBD1. CDR3 length: 13 residues. V lost 5 bases and J lost 11; bases outside the gene matches: 5. Germline V CDR1 and CDR2: SEHNR, FQNEAQ (reference sequence). The CDR3: CASSVTGDAPLHF. CDR3 bases: TGTGCCAGCAGCGTGACAGGGGACGCACCCCTCCACTTT. Full variable domain (remainder filled in from reference TRBV7-9 and TRBJ1-6): DTGVSQNPRHKITKRGQNVTFRCDPISEHNRLYWYRQTLGQGPEFLTYFQNEAQLEKSRLLSDRFSAERPKGSFSTLEIQRTEQGDSAMYLCASSVTGDAPLHFGNGTRLTVT.

The chain recombines TRBV5-4 with TRBJ2-7, with 8 nucleotides matching TRBD2. Germline-derived CDR1 and CDR2 are SGHNT and YYREEE (reference sequence). The CDR3 is 17 amino acids. V gave up 4 bases and J gave up 2 bases; unmatched junction bases: 14. The CDR3 coding sequence is TGTGCCAGCAGCCCAGGGGCCACTAGCGGAATTACCTACGAGCAGTACTTC. Amino acids: CASSPGATSGITYEQYF.

The genes are TRBV7-9 and TRBJ1-3; D might be TRBD1 (6 bases). The CDR3 is 14 residues long. Trimming pared 5 bases from V and 8 bases from J, leaving 16 bases between. The germline gives CDR1 SEHNR, CDR2 FQNEAQ (reference sequence). In nucleotides, the CDR3 is TGTGCCAGCAGCACCATGACAGGTGCGGACACCATATATTTT. Amino acids: CASSTMTGADTIYF.

In its sample, this clonotype was seen a few times. The genes are TRBV27 and TRBJ1-1; TRBD1 agrees at 9 bases. V was clipped by 7 bases and J by 6 bases; unmatched bases: 12. The CDR3 has 15 amino acids. Per the germline V gene, CDR1 is MNHEY and CDR2 is SMNVEV (reference sequence). The CDR3, as DNA: TGTGCCAGCAAGTCGGCCCCGGGACAGGGCGCTGAAGCTTTCTTT. This codes for CASKSAPGQGAEAFF.

This clonotype appeared a single time. CDR3 sequence (DNA): TGCGCCAGCAGCTTTGAGGCAGATACGCAGTATTTT. It codes for CASSFEADTQYF. This chain uses TRBV5-1 with TRBJ2-3, with D unresolved. Germline lookup yields CDR1 SGHRS and CDR2 YFSETQ. V lost 2 bases and J lost 4, with 5 bases in between. This CDR3 is 12 amino acids long. Full variable domain (rest looked up from reference TRBV5-1 and TRBJ2-3): KAGVTQTPRYLIKTRGQQVTLSCSPISGHRSVSWYQQTPGQGLQFLFEYFSETQRNKGNFPGRFSGRQFSNSRSEMNVSTLELGDSALYLCASSFEADTQYFGPGTRLTVL.